Below, 28 T cell receptor beta chains from the same sample are listed, as sequenced in a study of blood T cells in healthy people across ages. Next came a second PCR, run for about 7 to 12 cycles, which used a sample-barcoded 5' primer along with a J-beta primer mix. TCRdb passed the 5' RACE reads through MiXCR, listing each CDR3 protein once. The sample shows some 730,000 distinct CDR3 sequences, about 20% of them seen only once. Sample: blood. The receptors stem from a man in his 70s in good health.

This clonotype has ten or more counts. The chain combines TRBV12-3 or TRBV12-4 with TRBJ1-1; no definite D call. CDR3 length equals 10 residues. Trimming removed 4 bases at V and 11 bases at J, with 8 bases between. The CDR3 protein is CASSYQEAFF. The CDR3 DNA reads as TGTGCCAGCAGTTACCAGGAGGCTTTCTTT.

This chain links TRBV4-1 with TRBJ1-2; D unclear. The length of the CDR3 is 15 residues. V was trimmed by 0 bases and J by 4 bases, leaving 12 bases between them. In germline, CDR1 is MGHRA, CDR2 YSYEKL. The CDR3 is CASSQDSSWGYGYTF. The DNA for the CDR3 is TGCGCCAGCAGCCAAGACTCATCCTGGGGCTATGGCTACACCTTC.

There are a few counts of this clonotype. The V call is TRBV7-2, the J call TRBJ2-3; 9 nucleotides match TRBD2. Germline trimming cut 6 bases from V and 7 bases from J; bases unmatched to any gene: 11. This CDR3 region has 15 residues. The germline V gene encodes CDR1 SGHTA and CDR2 FQGNSA. CDR3 loop: CASSGTSIEGNTQYF. CDR3 in DNA: TGTGCCAGCAGTGGGACTAGCATAGAGGGGAATACGCAGTATTTT.

The rearrangement joins TRBV5-1 to TRBJ2-3; the D gene could be TRBD1 or TRBD2 (6 bases each). The CDR3 runs 14 residues. Germline CDR1 is SGHRS and CDR2 is YFSETQ. The V gene lost 9 bases and the J gene lost 4 bases, with 18 bases spanning the gap. CDR3 amino acids: CATSGGRTADTQYF. Here the CDR3 DNA reads TGCGCCACCTCCGGGGGCAGGACGGCAGATACGCAGTATTTT.

In its sample, this clonotype was seen a few times. V and J are TRBV29-1 and TRBJ1-2; D perhaps matches TRBD1 (5 bases). Germline CDR1 SQVTM, CDR2 ANQGSEA. The CDR3 sequence is 13 residues long. Trimming shortened V by 5 bases and J by 4 bases, and 14 bases separated the two germline ends. The CDR3 DNA follows: TGCAGCGTTTATTTGGGGGGAATCTATGGCTACACCTTC. Its protein is CSVYLGGIYGYTF.

CDR3 bases: TGTGCCAGCAGTGAAGCGCTTTTGGGTATGGAATTGCCGGTCTACGAGCAGTACTTC. Protein: CASSEALLGMELPVYEQYF. The chain uses TRBV6-1 and TRBJ2-7; unclear D gene. The CDR3 totals 19 residues. Germline-derived CDR1 and CDR2 are MNHNS and SASEGT. Trimming shortened V by 0 bases and J by 3 bases, and 24 bases separated the two germline ends.

J is TRBJ2-1 and V is TRBV29-1; 16 positions agree with TRBD2. V lost 4 bases, J lost 0 bases, and 3 bases stayed unmatched. CDR1 is SQVTM and CDR2 is ANQGSEA in the germline V gene. CDR3 length: 17 amino acids. CDR3 residues: CSVGGTSGGGSYNEQFF. CDR3 DNA: TGCAGCGTTGGAGGGACTAGCGGGGGGGGCTCCTACAATGAGCAGTTCTTC.

This clonotype was observed a few times. The V call is TRBV5-1, the J call TRBJ1-5, with D unclear. This CDR3 comprises 15 residues. Germline V gives CDR1 SGHRS, CDR2 YFSETQ. The V end lost 0 bases, the J end lost 0 bases, and 7 bases lay between the germline ends. The CDR3 DNA sequence: TGCGCCAGCAGCTTGGGAGAGGCTAGCAATCAGCCCCAGCATTTT. This codes for CASSLGEASNQPQHF.

The table lists this clonotype with a count of one. At one of its ends the junction is not consistent with the germline gene, which may arise from a read error. The genes are TRBV29-1 and TRBJ2-7, with no clear D. The CDR3 covers 11 residues. CDR1 is SQVTM and CDR2 is ANQGSEA in the germline V gene. CDR3 amino acids: CSGLVAYGQYF. CDR3 DNA sequence: TGCAGCGGGTTGGTGGCCTACGGGCAGTACTTC.

The DNA for the CDR3 is TGCAGTGCTAGCAGGGGGACGGCCTATGGCTACACCTTC. As protein: CSASRGTAYGYTF. The rearrangement links TRBV20-1 to TRBJ1-2; TRBD1 agrees at 7 bases. Germline V gene sequence: CDR1 DFQATT, CDR2 SNEGSKA (reference sequence). CDR3 length: 13 amino acids. J gave up 4 bases and V 3 bases, and 5 bases lay outside the gene matches.

This clonotype was found a few times. J is TRBJ2-1 and V is TRBV20-1, with 9 nucleotides matching TRBD2. The germline CDR1 and CDR2 sequences are DFQATT and SNEGSKA (reference sequence). The CDR3 sequence is 15 residues long. Written as DNA, the CDR3 is TGCACAATACCAGTGGGGGGACTAGCAGGCAATGAGCAGTTCTTC. As protein: CTIPVGGLAGNEQFF.

The chain links TRBV19 to TRBJ1-2; TRBD1 might be the D (5 bases). V dropped 3 bases and J dropped 4 bases, with 15 bases sitting between them. CDR1 LNHDA and CDR2 SQIVND come from the germline V gene (reference sequence). The CDR3 consists of 15 residues. CDR3 sequence (DNA): TGTGCCAGTAGTATGGGGTGGGGCCCGACCTATGGCTACACCTTC. As protein: CASSMGWGPTYGYTF.

This sequence joins TRBV29-1 and TRBJ1-1, with a weak D call TRBD1 (5 bases). The length of the CDR3 is 13 residues. Trimming removed 6 bases from V and 5 bases from J, with 16 bases in between. CDR1 and CDR2 from the germline V gene are SQVTM and ANQGSEA. CDR3 loop: CSVPRQMGTEAFF. The DNA for the CDR3 is TGCAGCGTACCTAGACAGATGGGTACTGAAGCTTTCTTT.

Comment on this clonotype: This may stem from a read error, because a much larger clone lies one nucleotide away. The chain combines TRBV5-5 with TRBJ2-7; 8 nucleotides line up with TRBD1. The CDR3 sequence is 14 residues long. Germline lookup yields CDR1 SGHKS and CDR2 YYEKEE (reference sequence). The DNA of the CDR3 is TGTGCCGGCAGCCGGACAGGGAGCTCCTACGAGCAGTACTTC. Translated: CAGSRTGSSYEQYF.

The chain employs TRBV29-1 and TRBJ2-3; no firm D call. Trimming stripped 6 bases from V and 2 bases from J, with 6 bases between. This CDR3 is built from 11 residues. CDR1 is SQVTM, CDR2 ANQGSEA, per germline. This chain's CDR3 is CSVLTTDTQYF. CDR3 in DNA: TGCAGCGTCCTTACCACAGATACGCAGTATTTT.

This clonotype has a handful of counts. V is TRBV6-2 or TRBV6-3 and J is TRBJ2-2; tentatively, D is TRBD2 (6 bases). The germline CDR1 and CDR2 sequences are MNHEY and SVGEGT. The CDR3 is made up of 14 amino acids. V lost 5 bases, J lost 7 bases, and 14 bases lay in between. CDR3 loop: CASSRTTLGGELFF. CDR3 bases: TGTGCCAGCAGTAGGACTACCCTCGGCGGGGAGCTGTTTTTT.

Ten or more counts support this clonotype. The chain combines TRBV13 with TRBJ1-1; unclear D gene. V was clipped by 4 bases and J by 3 bases, with 15 bases between them. In germline, CDR1 is PRHDT, CDR2 FYEKMQ (reference sequence). CDR3 length equals 15 residues. The CDR3 region is CASSSIISGYTEAFF. DNA of the CDR3: TGTGCCAGCAGCTCTATCATATCAGGTTACACTGAAGCTTTCTTT. Looking up the rest from reference TRBV13 and TRBJ1-1 gives the full variable domain: AAGVIQSPRHLIKEKRETATLKCYPIPRHDTVYWYQQGPGQDPQFLISFYEKMQSDKGSIPDRFSAQQFSDYHSELNMSSLELGDSALYFCASSSIISGYTEAFFGQGTRLTVV.

This clonotype was seen a handful of times. The V gene is TRBV7-2, the J gene TRBJ1-2, with D unresolved. Trimming took off 5 bases at V and 0 bases at J, with 13 bases between the two ends. CDR1 SGHTA and CDR2 FQGNSA come from the germline V gene. The CDR3 covers 15 residues. The CDR3 sequence is CASSPSEGANYGYTF. CDR3 bases: TGTGCCAGCAGCCCATCGGAGGGAGCTAACTATGGCTACACCTTC.

This clonotype was picked up a small number of times. The rearrangement uses TRBV20-1 and TRBJ2-2, with 8 bases that match TRBD1. The J segment lost 1 base and the V segment lost 6 bases, leaving 4 bases of the junction unmatched. Germline values: CDR1 DFQATT, CDR2 SNEGSKA (reference sequence). The CDR3 length is 14 residues. The CDR3 is CSAKGTGNTGELFF. The CDR3 DNA reads TGCAGTGCCAAGGGGACAGGGAACACCGGGGAGCTGTTTTTT.

V gene TRBV9 combines with J gene TRBJ2-3, with 7 bases that match TRBD2. The germline gives CDR1 SGDLS, CDR2 YYNGEE. This CDR3 comprises 18 residues. V lost 0 bases, J lost 0 bases, and 10 bases stayed unmatched. CDR3 DNA sequence: TGTGCCAGCAGCGTAGGACCACTAGCGCCCCTTAGCACAGATACGCAGTATTTT. This codes for CASSVGPLAPLSTDTQYF.

The V call is TRBV28, the J call TRBJ2-3; 9 bases are a match to TRBD2. After removal of 6 bases from V and 1 base from J, the junction contained 11 bases not matched to a gene. The CDR3 length is 17 residues. Germline V gives CDR1 MDHEN, CDR2 SYDVKM. The CDR3 DNA is TGTGCCAGCAGCTCCGGGACTAGCAGGATGGGCACAGATACGCAGTATTTT. Its protein is CASSSGTSRMGTDTQYF.

The genes are TRBV28 and TRBJ1-4, with D tentatively TRBD1 (5 bases). CDR3 length: 16 residues. With 5 bases removed from V and 0 bases from J, the gap between germline ends came to 13 bases. Germline CDR1 and CDR2: MDHEN and SYDVKM. CDR3 sequence (DNA): TGTGCCAGCAGTCCAGGGACCGACGCAACTAATGAAAAACTGTTTTTT. Translating gives CASSPGTDATNEKLFF.

This clonotype was seen more than once but under ten times. This chain links TRBV3-1 with TRBJ2-4; D is perhaps TRBD2 (5 bases). Germline V gene sequence: CDR1 LGHDT, CDR2 YNNKEL (reference sequence). CDR3 length equals 17 residues. Trimming took off 1 base at V and 0 bases at J, with 13 bases between the two ends. CDR3 sequence (DNA): TGTGCCAGCAGCCAAGTATCGACTACACTAGCCAAAAACATTCAGTACTTC. It encodes CASSQVSTTLAKNIQYF.

This clonotype came up a few times. The chain is built from TRBV5-1 and TRBJ1-3; D possibly corresponds to TRBD1 (5 bases). The CDR3 contains 16 residues. Germline CDR1 SGHRS, CDR2 YFSETQ. Trimming stripped 0 bases from V and 4 bases from J, with 14 bases between. The CDR3 here is CASSLAFVQAGNTIYF. In DNA form, the CDR3 reads TGCGCCAGCAGCTTGGCGTTCGTACAGGCAGGAAACACCATATATTTT.

J is TRBJ1-2 and V is TRBV28; 9 positions match TRBD1. This CDR3 has 14 amino acids. V was pared by 3 bases and J by 5 bases, with 4 bases of the junction left unmatched. Germline CDR1 MDHEN, CDR2 SYDVKM. DNA for the CDR3: TGTGCCAGCAGTTTTCCGGGACAGGGTTATGGCTACACCTTC. Translated: CASSFPGQGYGYTF.

About this clonotype itself: Germline and junction disagree at one end, which may indicate a read error. J is TRBJ2-1 and V is TRBV12-3 or TRBV12-4, with unresolved D. The CDR3 runs to 12 residues. The CDR3 is CASSKAYSEQFF. The DNA of the CDR3 is TGTGCCAGCAGTAAAGCATACAGTGAGCAGTTCTTC.

This clonotype occurred a few times. This sequence joins TRBV12-3 or TRBV12-4 and TRBJ2-3; 9 bases are shared with TRBD2. The CDR3 runs 16 residues. The ends lost 5 bases at V and 2 bases at J; junction bases unmatched: 8. The CDR3 nucleotides read TGTGCCAGCAGTACCCGGACTAGCGCCTACACAGATACGCAGTATTTT. Encoded protein: CASSTRTSAYTDTQYF.

The rearrangement links TRBV29-1 to TRBJ2-1; 13 bases agree with TRBD2. This CDR3 is 16 amino acids long. Per germline, CDR1 SQVTM and CDR2 ANQGSEA. After removal of 5 bases from V and 3 bases from J, the junction contained 7 bases not matched to a gene. The CDR3 spells CSVRLGTSGNYNEQFF. CDR3 sequence (DNA): TGCAGCGTTCGACTGGGGACTAGCGGGAACTACAATGAGCAGTTCTTC.